Shown below are 5 T cell receptor beta chains from a single sample sequenced in a study of T cell responses to AZD1222 COVID-19 vaccine. Clones were read by immunoSEQ multiplex PCR, and TCRdb kept only the in-frame ones, dropping some. This repertoire shows 95,000 to 150,000 clones, roughly nine tenths found once; its top ten account for over 1.5%. Specimen: peripheral blood, collected on day 0 of AZD1222 vaccination. These receptors all stem from an adult in good health.

This chain joins TRBV12-3 or TRBV12-4 and TRBJ2-1; D is unclear. The CDR3 runs to 13 residues. The V end was cut by 3 bases, the J end by 0 bases, with 3 bases between. CDR3 amino acids: CASSLSSYNEQFF. The CDR3 coding sequence is TGTGCCAGCAGTTTGAGCTCCTACAATGAGCAGTTCTTC.

The V call is TRBV7-3, the J call TRBJ2-3; 7 nucleotides line up with TRBD2. Trimming took 5 bases from V and 1 from J; bases not matched to a gene: 9. In germline, CDR1 is SGHTA, CDR2 FQGTGA. CDR3 length: 16 amino acids. This CDR3 reads CASSTKAGSGTDTQYF. For the CDR3, the DNA is TGTGCCAGCAGCACCAAAGCGGGGAGTGGCACAGATACGCAGTATTTT.

V usage is TRBV27 and J usage is TRBJ1-1; possibly TRBD1 for D (5 bases). Trimming left V 7 bases short and J 1 base short, with 22 bases between. Germline CDR1 and CDR2: MNHEY and SMNVEV (reference sequence). This CDR3 is built from 17 residues. Here the CDR3 reads CASISLYSGLTNTEAFF. CDR3 sequence (DNA): TGTGCCAGCATATCTCTTTACTCGGGACTCACGAACACTGAAGCTTTCTTT.

The V call is TRBV23-1, the J call TRBJ2-7; 10 bases match TRBD1. TRBV23-1 is sorted into the ORF group, with uncertain function. CDR3 length equals 15 residues. Germline trimming cut 0 bases from V and 6 bases from J; bases unmatched to any gene: 5. CDR3 nucleotide sequence: TGCGCCAGCAGTCAATCCGGCGACAGGGGGCGCGAGCAGTACGTC. Its translation: CASSQSGDRGREQYV.

V usage is TRBV7-8 and J usage is TRBJ1-1; TRBD1 agrees at 11 bases. Germline CDR1 reads SGHVS; CDR2 reads FQNEAQ. V shed 5 bases and J 3 bases; nucleotides not matched to a gene: 5. CDR3 length: 15 amino acids. DNA of the CDR3: TGTGCCAGCAGCCCCGGGACAGGGGGATACACTGAAGCTTTCTTT. It is translated as CASSPGTGGYTEAFF.